This T cell receptor beta chain emerged from a study of control samples from healthy donors and cancer patients. V was shortened by 2 bases and J by 1 base, with 8 bases between the two germline ends. Germline V lookup: CDR1 SGHNT, CDR2 YENEEA. The CDR3 totals 14 residues. Only in-frame clones appear in the TCRdb table, and some are missing; sequencing was by immunoSEQ multiplex PCR. The sample gives about 110,000 clones, approximately 82% of which show up once; approximately 6.7% is in the top ten. The TCR was taken from a young man in good health. Source material: blood. V gene TRBV11-3 combines with J gene TRBJ1-1; D is uncertain. CDR3 loop: CASSLSRGNTEAFF. The DNA of the CDR3 is TGTGCCAGCAGCTTAAGTCGCGGGAACACTGAAGCTTTCTTT.